One and the same sample provided the 30 T cell receptor beta chains below, sequenced in a study of tumor and adjacent non-tumor tissue in lung cancer. No cell sorting was done before RNA was extracted from the tissue. Three rounds of nested PCR, following a modified ARM-PCR protocol, produced the TCRbeta library. TCRdb analysed the multiplex PCR reads with MiXCR anew, one entry per CDR3 protein. Of over 110,000 distinct CDR3 sequences listed, around 65% are singletons. The sequencing sample was made of lung tumor tissue. These receptors were taken from a man aged 55 to 70 with small cell lung cancer.

Many counts were recorded for this clonotype. This rearrangement joins TRBV5-1 to TRBJ2-2; no clear D gene. The length of the CDR3 is 14 residues. The ends were cut back, 0 bases at V and 7 bases at J, with 10 bases in the middle. The germline CDR1 and CDR2 sequences are SGHRS and YFSETQ. The CDR3 DNA is TGCGCCAGCAGCTTGGAGGTGACTGGCGGGGAGCTGTTTTTT. It yields the protein CASSLEVTGGELFF.

The chain is built from TRBV29-1 and TRBJ1-2; tentative D call: TRBD1 (5 bases). The germline CDR1 and CDR2 sequences are SQVTM and ANQGSEA. The CDR3 contains 16 residues. V lost 2 bases and J 7 bases, leaving 23 bases between the germline ends. CDR3 region: CSVEWVLTGGRGGYTF. Written as DNA, the CDR3 is TGCAGCGTTGAATGGGTTCTTACAGGCGGGAGAGGTGGCTACACCTTC.

This clonotype showed up just once. Since a much larger clone is just one base distant, this may be a read error. This chain connects TRBV6-2 or TRBV6-3 to TRBJ2-3, with D maybe TRBD1 (5 bases). The CDR3 sequence is 13 residues long. The germline V gene has CDR1 MNHEY and CDR2 SVGEGT. This CDR3 is CASSDSSQGKEYF. DNA of the CDR3: TGTGCCAGCAGTGACTCGAGCCAGGGTAAGGAGTATTTT.

The rearrangement joins TRBV6-5 to TRBJ1-1, with 9 bases that match TRBD1. CDR3 length equals 14 residues. CDR1 and CDR2 from the germline V gene are MNHEY and SVGAGI. The V segment lost 6 bases and the J segment 4 bases; nucleotides outside the gene matches: 6. DNA for the CDR3: TGTGCCAGCAGGGACAGGGGAGGAGGCACTGAAGCTTTCTTT. Its translation is CASRDRGGGTEAFF.

About this clonotype: This could be a read error, since a much larger clone is one nucleotide away. The chain combines TRBV20-1 with TRBJ1-2; no firm D call. Germline V CDR1 and CDR2: DFQATT, SNEGSKA (reference sequence). The germline V and J ends were trimmed by 4 bases and 10 bases, with 7 bases remaining between them. This CDR3 spans 9 amino acids. The CDR3 DNA sequence: TGCAGTGCTACCGGTGACTACACCTTC. Protein product: CSATGDYTF.

CDR3 nucleotides: TGTGCCAGTGGCTTAGGGGTGGCCGGGGAGCTGTTTTTT. This translates into CASGLGVAGELFF. The rearrangement links TRBV11-2 to TRBJ2-2; tentative D call: TRBD1 (5 bases). V was trimmed by 9 bases and J by 6 bases, leaving 14 bases between them. There are 13 residues in the CDR3. Germline V gives CDR1 SGHAT, CDR2 FQNNGV. Complete variable domain (other parts from reference TRBV11-2 and TRBJ2-2): EAGVAQSPRYKIIEKRQSVAFWCNPISGHATLYWYQQILGQGPKLLIQFQNNGVVDDSQLPKDRFSAERLKGVDSTLKIQPAKLEDSAVYLCASGLGVAGELFFGEGSRLTVL.

This chain joins TRBV29-1 and TRBJ2-3, with D hard to call. V lost 7 bases, J lost 4 bases, and 6 bases lay in between. Germline values: CDR1 SQVTM, CDR2 ANQGSEA. CDR3 length: 10 residues. CDR3 region: CSDEADTQYF. The DNA for the CDR3 is TGCAGCGACGAAGCAGATACGCAGTATTTT.

This clonotype was seen repeatedly, ten times or more. J is TRBJ2-5 and V is TRBV5-4; D not certain. The CDR3 length is 13 residues. The V end lost 10 bases, the J end lost 1 base, and 14 bases lay between the germline ends. Per the germline V gene, CDR1 is SGHNT and CDR2 is YYREEE (reference sequence). In DNA, the CDR3 is TGTGCCGTTCGGGCGGTGACCCAAGAGACCCAGTACTTC. Encoded protein: CAVRAVTQETQYF.

The chain joins TRBV11-2 to TRBJ2-5; 11 nucleotides align to TRBD2. CDR3 length: 17 amino acids. The germline V gene encodes CDR1 SGHAT and CDR2 FQNNGV. The junction had 13 bases not matched to a gene; V was cut back by 5 bases and J by 5 bases. The CDR3 loop is CASSASGTSGSLETQYF. CDR3 sequence (DNA): TGTGCCAGCAGCGCCTCCGGGACTAGCGGCTCGCTGGAGACCCAGTACTTC.

On this clonotype: A single base separates this from a much larger clone, so it may be a read error. The genes are TRBV20-1 and TRBJ1-2, with D tentatively TRBD1 (5 bases). From germline, CDR1 is DFQATT and CDR2 SNEGSKA (reference sequence). The CDR3 has 11 residues. CDR3 sequence (DNA): TGCAGTGCTACAGGGCCGGCGGGCTACATCTTC. Its translation: CSATGPAGYIF.

The chain couples TRBV5-4 to TRBJ2-7; 9 bases map to TRBD1. In germline, CDR1 is SGHNT, CDR2 YYREEE (reference sequence). Trimming removed 4 bases from V and 7 bases from J; junction bases left unmatched: 9. CDR3 length: 14 amino acids. This CDR3 reads CASSVTQGALEQYF. The CDR3 bases are TGTGCCAGCAGCGTTACACAGGGGGCTTTAGAGCAGTACTTC.

This clonotype has just a few counts. A much larger clone is a single base away; this may be a read error. The chain employs TRBV29-1 and TRBJ2-2, with TRBD1 matching 8 bases. Germline CDR1 is SQVTM and CDR2 is ANQGSEA. The CDR3 loop spans 13 amino acids. Germline trimming cut 3 bases from V and 7 bases from J; bases unmatched to any gene: 4. Here the CDR3 reads CSVDRGQGGELFF. The CDR3 DNA reads as TGCAGCGTTGACAGGGGGCAGGGCGGGGAGCTGTTTTTT.

This clonotype was seen many times. This CDR3 is CSASKTGLPYNEQFF. CDR3 nucleotide sequence: TGCAGTGCTTCTAAGACAGGCCTCCCCTACAATGAGCAGTTCTTC. This rearrangement joins TRBV20-1 to TRBJ2-1, with D maybe TRBD1 (6 bases). Per the germline V gene, CDR1 is DFQATT and CDR2 is SNEGSKA (reference sequence). Trimming removed 5 bases at V and 2 bases at J, with 16 bases between. This CDR3 is built from 15 residues.

The chain combines TRBV5-5 with TRBJ1-1; D is perhaps TRBD1 (5 bases). Germline lookup yields CDR1 SGHKS and CDR2 YYEKEE (reference sequence). CDR3 length: 17 amino acids. Trimming cost V 1 base and J 2 bases, with 18 bases left between them. The CDR3 nucleotides are TGTGCCAGCAGCTTGTTTATCTCGGGACGGGTAAACACTGAAGCTTTCTTT. Translating it yields CASSLFISGRVNTEAFF. Full variable domain (missing parts from reference TRBV5-5 and TRBJ1-1): DAGVTQSPTHLIKTRGQQVTLRCSPISGHKSVSWYQQVLGQGPQFIFQYYEKEERGRGNFPDRFSARQFPNYSSELNVNALLLGDSALYLCASSLFISGRVNTEAFFGQGTRLTVV.

The V call is TRBV5-4, the J call TRBJ2-5, with 7 bases aligning to TRBD2. This CDR3 is built from 15 residues. CDR1 SGHNT and CDR2 YYREEE come from the germline V gene (reference sequence). V lost 0 bases and J lost 5; bases outside the gene matches: 7. CDR3 bases: TGTGCCAGCAGCTTGGAGGCTAGCGGTCTGGAGACCCAGTACTTC. The encoded protein is CASSLEASGLETQYF.

As concerns this clonotype: Relative to the germline gene, one junction end is altered; a read error may explain this. J is TRBJ2-1 and V is TRBV20-1, with a weak D call TRBD2 (5 bases). The CDR3 has 13 amino acids. Per the germline V gene, CDR1 is DFQATT and CDR2 is SNEGSKA (reference sequence). CDR3 residues: CSVRDPMEAEQFF. Written as DNA, the CDR3 is TGCAGTGTTAGAGACCCTATGGAGGCTGAGCAGTTCTTC.

Turning to this clonotype: The junction and the germline gene differ at one end; a read error may be behind it. The chain has TRBV28 and TRBJ2-1, with 9 bases aligning to TRBD2. Germline CDR1 is MDHEN and CDR2 is SYDVKM. The CDR3 sequence is 14 residues long. CDR3: CASNLAGEKNEQFF. The CDR3 DNA is TGTGCCAGCAATTTAGCGGGGGAAAAGAATGAGCAGTTCTTC.

About this clonotype: Germline and junction disagree at one end, which may indicate a read error. The rearrangement uses TRBV11-2 and TRBJ2-7; D gene unclear. The germline V gene encodes CDR1 SGHAT and CDR2 FQNNGV. This CDR3 is built from 16 residues. The CDR3 region has the DNA TGTGCCAGCAGCTTATGTCTCACCAGATCGACCTACGAGCAGTATTTC. Translation: CASSLCLTRSTYEQYF.

This chain joins TRBV6-1 and TRBJ2-4; 12 bases map to TRBD2. The CDR3 is 15 residues long. Germline V lookup: CDR1 MNHNS, CDR2 SASEGT. Germline trimming cut 7 bases from V and 0 bases from J; bases unmatched to any gene: 1. The DNA for the CDR3 is TGTGCCAGCAAGGGACTAGCGGGAGCCAAAAACATTCAGTACTTC. Translated, it gives CASKGLAGAKNIQYF.

This clonotype has only one observation. This may come from a read error, since a much larger clone is one base off. The J gene is TRBJ2-3, the V gene TRBV5-1, with 14 bases fitting TRBD2. Germline V lookup: CDR1 SGHRS, CDR2 YFSETQ. This CDR3 has 17 residues. CDR3 region: CSSSSGLAGAVTDTQYF. The CDR3 DNA reads as TGCTCCAGCAGCTCGGGACTAGCGGGAGCGGTCACAGATACGCAGTATTTT.

In the case of this clonotype: A junction end diverges from the germline sequence, so it may reflect a read error. The gene calls are TRBV6-9 and TRBJ1-2; the match to TRBD1 covers 7 bases. Germline V gives CDR1 MNHGY, CDR2 SVAAGI. This CDR3 contains 21 residues. The CDR3 loop is CTSRVPGQQIQPVQNNYGYTF. The CDR3 DNA follows: TGTACCAGCAGGGTACCGGGACAGCAAATCCAGCCGGTTCAGAATAACTATGGTTACACCTTC.

This clonotype was counted only a few times. Germline and junction disagree at one end, which may indicate a read error. The chain is built from TRBV6-1 and TRBJ1-5; TRBD1 matches 9 bases. Germline V gene data show CDR1 as MNHNS and CDR2 as SASEGT. This CDR3 region has 16 residues. In nucleotides, the CDR3 is TGTGCCAGCAGTGAAGGACGGGACAGGGTGAATCAGTCCCAGCATTTT. Translated, it gives CASSEGRDRVNQSQHF.

On this clonotype itself: The junction and the germline gene differ at one end; a read error may be behind it. The CDR3 DNA is TGCAATGCTAGATATCTAGCGGGAGTTAGGGCAGATACGCAGTATTTT. Translation gives CNARYLAGVRADTQYF. V and J are TRBV20-1 and TRBJ2-3; 10 nucleotides match TRBD2. The CDR3 is made up of 16 amino acids. Germline CDR1 DFQATT, CDR2 SNEGSKA (reference sequence).

This clonotype was recorded once. The J gene is TRBJ1-3, the V gene TRBV10-3, with 8 bases identical to TRBD1. The germline V gene encodes CDR1 ENHRY and CDR2 SYGVKD. The junction had 7 bases not matched to a gene; V was cut back by 11 bases and J by 4 bases. The CDR3 has 13 residues. The CDR3, as DNA: TGTGCCGTCCTGGACAGGGCGGGAAACACCATATATTTT. Its protein is CAVLDRAGNTIYF.

The rearrangement links TRBV18 to TRBJ2-1; D call uncertain. The CDR3 covers 11 residues. Trimming shortened V by 6 bases and J by 8 bases, and 8 bases separated the two germline ends. CDR1 and CDR2 from the germline V gene are KGHSH and LQKENI. CDR3 nucleotide sequence: TGTGCCAGCTCCCAGTCGGATGAGCAGTTCTTC. It specifies CASSQSDEQFF.

A word on this clonotype: It is likely a read error, because the conserved phenylalanine at the end of the CDR3 is missing. No DNA is shown, since the ends of the CDR3 on it are uncertain; the CDR3 is the one TCRdb lists. The chain recombines TRBV30 with TRBJ2-7; TRBD1, the D gene given by the table, was not confirmed from the DNA. The length of the CDR3 is 13 amino acids, counting both ends. From germline, CDR1 is GTSNPN and CDR2 SVGIG (reference sequence). CDR3 loop: CAWMKTGTSILRT.

V gene TRBV7-8 combines with J gene TRBJ2-1; 11 nucleotides line up with TRBD2. Germline CDR1 is SGHVS and CDR2 is FQNEAQ. V lost 10 bases to trimming and J lost 4 bases; unmatched junction nucleotides: 12. The CDR3 has 16 residues. The CDR3 DNA is TGTGCCAACAGACGGACTAGCGGGCGCTCATACAATGAGCAGTTCTTC. This encodes CANRRTSGRSYNEQFF.

Relative to its sample, this clonotype is medium-sized (0.01 to 0.1%). The chain links TRBV20-1 to TRBJ2-4, with a possible D match to TRBD2 (5 bases). Trimming pared 3 bases from V and 0 bases from J, leaving 12 bases between. Germline CDR1 and CDR2: DFQATT and SNEGSKA (reference sequence). CDR3 length equals 15 residues. Written as DNA, the CDR3 is TGCAGTGCTAGTCTGGCTAGCAGAGCCAAAAACATTCAGTACTTC. Translating it yields CSASLASRAKNIQYF.

A note on this clonotype: At one boundary the junction diverges from the germline segment, which might be a read error. The rearrangement joins TRBV29-1 to TRBJ1-1; no reliable D call. The germline V gene encodes CDR1 SQVTM and CDR2 ANQGSEA. This CDR3 spans 13 amino acids. This CDR3 reads CIVEIGLNSEAFF. The CDR3 DNA sequence: TGCATCGTTGAGATAGGGCTGAACAGTGAAGCTTTCTTT.

Worth noting for this clonotype: No conserved phenylalanine or tryptophan is present at the end of the CDR3, so a read error is the likely explanation. The genes are TRBV20-1 and TRBJ2-1; no clear D gene. The CDR3 has 15 residues. Germline CDR1 is DFQATT and CDR2 is SNEGSKA (reference sequence). The CDR3 reads CSARDPLVVDNDQFL. For the CDR3, the DNA is TGCAGTGCTAGAGATCCGCTAGTTGTTGACAATGATCAGTTCCTC.